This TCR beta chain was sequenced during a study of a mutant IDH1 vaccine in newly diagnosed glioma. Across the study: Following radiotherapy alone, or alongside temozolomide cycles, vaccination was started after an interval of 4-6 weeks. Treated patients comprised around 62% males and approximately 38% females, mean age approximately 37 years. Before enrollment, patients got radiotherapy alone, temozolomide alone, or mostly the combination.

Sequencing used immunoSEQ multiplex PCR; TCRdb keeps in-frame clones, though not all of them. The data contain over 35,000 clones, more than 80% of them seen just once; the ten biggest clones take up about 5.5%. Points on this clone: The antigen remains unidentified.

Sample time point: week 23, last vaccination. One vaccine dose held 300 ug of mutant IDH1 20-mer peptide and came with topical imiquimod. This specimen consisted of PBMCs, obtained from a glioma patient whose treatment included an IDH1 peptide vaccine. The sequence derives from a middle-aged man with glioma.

CDR3: CASSWRSSGANVLTF. The CDR3 region has the DNA TGTGCCAGCAGTTGGAGATCCTCTGGGGCCAACGTCCTGACTTTC. The chain uses TRBV6-5 and TRBJ2-6; D is uncertain. The CDR3 is 15 amino acids. The germline gives CDR1 MNHEY, CDR2 SVGAGI. V lost 4 bases to trimming and J lost 0 bases, with 7 bases between them.